The rows below give T cell receptor beta chains drawn from one sample of a study of shared clonotypes between healthy human individuals. Assay: immunoSEQ multiplex PCR; the TCRdb copy retains only in-frame clones and omits some. Of 1.4 million or so clones in the sample, less than 99% were seen once. The sample comprised naive CD4+ T cells sorted from blood. The receptors stem from a young man in good health. Each CDR3 is given with its conserved first and last residue. D genes are given only for firm matches. Clone size is given for some rows only: seen once, a few or many times, or a class if the clone is expanded.

D gene	V gene	CDR3 length	clone size	J gene	CDR3 protein	CDR3 DNA
NA	TRBV27	17	once	TRBJ2-1	CASSTARRAGSYNEQFF	TGTGCCAGCAGTACTGCTCGGCGGGCAGGGTCCTACAATGAGCAGTTCTTC
NA	TRBV6-1	14	NA	TRBJ2-1	CATGRNLDYNEQFF	TGTGCCACCGGCCGGAACTTGGACTACAATGAGCAGTTCTTC
NA	TRBV28	15	NA	TRBJ2-2	CASSPPDRSTGELFF	TGTGCCAGCAGTCCCCCTGACAGGTCGACCGGGGAGCTGTTTTTT
NA	TRBV30	12	NA	TRBJ2-5	CAWSVSLWAQYF	TGTGCCTGGAGTGTATCTCTCTGGGCGCAGTACTTC
TRBD1	TRBV15	15	NA	TRBJ1-2	CATSKNRGPNYGYTF	TGTGCCACCAGCAAAAACAGGGGGCCTAACTATGGCTACACCTTC
TRBD1	TRBV7-9	17	NA	TRBJ2-6	CASRGQSTLSGANVLTF	TGTGCCAGCAGGGGACAGTCGACCCTATCTGGGGCCAACGTCCTGACTTTC
TRBD2	TRBV7-2	16	NA	TRBJ2-1	CASSLRVAGLYNEQFF	TGTGCCAGCAGCTTAAGGGTAGCGGGACTCTACAATGAGCAGTTCTTC
NA	TRBV7-2	13	NA	TRBJ1-1	CASSLRQNTEAFF	TGTGCCAGCAGCTTACGGCAAAACACTGAAGCTTTCTTT
NA	TRBV7-9	12	NA	TRBJ2-2	CASSFGPGELFF	TGTGCCAGCAGCTTTGGCCCCGGGGAGCTGTTTTTT
NA	TRBV12-2	15	NA	TRBJ2-2	CASCEYGVLTGELFF	TGTGCAAGCTGTGAATACGGGGTCCTCACCGGGGAGCTGTTTTTT
TRBD1	TRBV28	14	NA	TRBJ1-5	CASTQGGPNQPQHF	TGTGCCAGCACCCAGGGGGGCCCGAATCAGCCCCAGCATTTT
NA	TRBV7-3	15	NA	TRBJ2-1	CASSRGTGYYNEQFF	TGTGCCAGCAGCCGGGGAACAGGGTACTACAATGAGCAGTTCTTC
TRBD2	TRBV11-2	15	NA	TRBJ2-7	CASSRGIAGIYEQYF	TGTGCCAGCAGCCGCGGGATAGCGGGAATCTACGAGCAGTACTTC
NA	TRBV18	15	NA	TRBJ1-2	CASSPYRDPGYGYTF	TGTGCCAGCTCACCATACCGGGACCCAGGTTATGGCTACACCTTC
TRBD2	TRBV5-4	18	NA	TRBJ2-7	CASSYGLAGAISNYEQYF	TGTGCCAGCAGCTACGGACTAGCGGGAGCGATTTCGAACTACGAGCAGTACTTC
NA	TRBV19	13	NA	TRBJ1-2	CASSITTAYGYTF	TGTGCCAGTAGTATCACGACAGCTTATGGCTACACCTTC
NA	TRBV2	16	NA	TRBJ1-3	CASSEARANSGNTIYF	TGTGCCAGCAGTGAAGCCCGCGCTAACTCTGGAAACACCATATATTTT
NA	TRBV28	12	once	TRBJ2-7	CASTQQRHEQYF	TGTGCCAGCACTCAGCAGAGGCACGAGCAGTACTTC
NA	TRBV7-2	14	NA	TRBJ2-1	CASGKRRSYNEQFF	TGTGCCAGCGGAAAGCGCCGCTCCTACAATGAGCAGTTCTTC
NA	TRBV7-2	15	NA	TRBJ2-1	CASSLSPGSYNEQFF	TGTGCCAGCAGCTTATCTCCCGGGAGCTACAATGAGCAGTTCTTC
NA	TRBV6-4	13	NA	TRBJ1-2	CASSDSPGYGYTF	TGTGCCAGCAGTGACTCCCCTGGCTATGGCTACACCTTC
NA	TRBV10-2	14	NA	TRBJ2-1	CASSEGRFVYEQFF	TGCGCCAGCAGTGAGGGCCGCTTTGTGTATGAGCAGTTCTTC
NA	TRBV7-2	15	NA	TRBJ2-3	CASSLVPRGTDTQYF	TGTGCCAGCAGCTTAGTCCCCAGGGGAACAGATACGCAGTATTTT
TRBD1	TRBV6-5	14	NA	TRBJ2-7	CASRQTGGLYEQYF	TGTGCCAGCAGACAGACAGGGGGCCTTTACGAGCAGTACTTC
NA	TRBV5-4	15	NA	TRBJ1-1	CASSLTKQGQTEAFF	TGTGCCAGCAGCTTAACAAAACAGGGACAAACTGAAGCTTTCTTT
TRBD1	TRBV6-6	14	NA	TRBJ1-1	CASNRQGRNTEAFF	TGTGCCAGCAACAGACAGGGGAGGAACACTGAAGCTTTCTTT
NA	TRBV9	15	once	TRBJ1-2	CASSPHGGLDYGYTF	TGTGCCAGCAGCCCTCATGGGGGGCTAGACTATGGCTACACCTTC
NA	TRBV5-4	15	NA	TRBJ2-5	CASSLNPTSQETQYF	TGTGCCAGCAGCTTGAACCCGACTTCGCAAGAGACCCAGTACTTC
NA	TRBV6-5	14	NA	TRBJ1-4	CASSYFATNEKLFF	TGTGCCAGCAGTTACTTTGCAACTAATGAAAAACTGTTTTTT
TRBD2	TRBV5-1	16	NA	TRBJ2-3	CASRELSGAGTDTQYF	TGCGCCAGCAGAGAACTTAGCGGGGCGGGCACAGATACGCAGTATTTT
NA	TRBV29-1	14	NA	TRBJ1-3	CSVSRDTAGNTIYF	TGCAGCGTTAGTAGGGACACCGCTGGAAACACCATATATTTT
TRBD1	TRBV30	15	NA	TRBJ1-2	CAWRPGQIRNYGYTF	TGTGCCTGGAGGCCGGGACAGATTCGTAACTATGGCTACACCTTC
NA	TRBV7-9	14	NA	TRBJ1-3	CASSPRVPGNTIYF	TGTGCCAGCAGCCCCCGGGTGCCTGGAAACACCATATATTTT
NA	TRBV6-1	13	NA	TRBJ2-7	CASSLVEGYEQYF	TGTGCCAGCTCTCTCGTCGAGGGCTACGAGCAGTACTTC
NA	TRBV18	14	NA	TRBJ2-1	CASSAMAGWNEQFF	TGTGCCAGCTCGGCAATGGCAGGGTGGAATGAGCAGTTCTTC
TRBD2	TRBV9	15	NA	TRBJ2-7	CASSVGVAGGYEQYF	TGTGCCAGCAGCGTAGGGGTAGCGGGAGGGTACGAGCAGTACTTC
NA	TRBV6-6	16	NA	TRBJ2-5	CASSYLGPRIQETQYF	TGTGCCAGCAGTTACCTTGGACCACGAATACAAGAGACCCAGTACTTC
TRBD1	TRBV27	15	NA	TRBJ2-5	CASSWAGGTQETQYF	TGTGCCAGCAGTTGGGCAGGGGGAACACAAGAGACCCAGTACTTC
TRBD2	TRBV7-9	17	NA	TRBJ2-3	CASSLGGLAGSTDTQYF	TGTGCCAGCAGCTTAGGAGGACTAGCGGGAAGCACAGATACGCAGTATTTT
NA	TRBV7-9	14	NA	TRBJ2-5	CASSYGQGQETQYF	TGTGCCAGCAGCTACGGGCAGGGTCAAGAGACCCAGTACTTC
NA	TRBV27	18	NA	TRBJ2-6	CASSYVPFPGSGANVLTF	TGTGCCAGCAGTTACGTCCCATTCCCCGGCTCTGGGGCCAACGTCCTGACTTTC
TRBD1	TRBV5-4	16	NA	TRBJ1-4	CASSSEGTGDREKLFF	TGTGCCAGCAGCTCAGAGGGGACAGGGGATCGCGAAAAACTGTTTTTT
TRBD1	TRBV5-6	16	NA	TRBJ1-1	CASSYDRGLKNTEAFF	TGTGCCAGCAGCTACGACAGGGGGCTGAAGAACACTGAAGCTTTCTTT
NA	TRBV9	16	NA	TRBJ2-7	CASSVGAWGQGYEQYF	TGTGCCAGCAGCGTAGGGGCTTGGGGACAAGGCTACGAGCAGTACTTC
NA	TRBV4-1	13	NA	TRBJ2-5	CASSQVVQETQYF	TGCGCCAGCAGCCAAGTAGTTCAAGAGACCCAGTACTTC
NA	TRBV5-1	13	NA	TRBJ2-2	CASSLSRGGELFF	TGCGCCAGCAGCTTGTCAAGGGGAGGGGAGCTGTTTTTT
TRBD2	TRBV5-4	13	NA	TRBJ2-5	CASSRENGETQYF	TGTGCCAGCTCGCGGGAGAATGGTGAGACCCAGTACTTC
NA	TRBV9	14	NA	TRBJ2-2	CASSVRLVPGELFF	TGTGCCAGCAGCGTGCGACTAGTTCCCGGGGAGCTGTTTTTT
NA	TRBV19	16	NA	TRBJ1-1	CASSIGPGAVGTEAFF	TGTGCCAGTAGTATAGGGCCAGGGGCCGTGGGCACTGAAGCTTTCTTT
NA	TRBV7-9	19	NA	TRBJ2-7	CASSSTSLISEDGTWEQYF	TGTGCCAGCAGCTCTACTTCCCTGATATCCGAGGATGGGACATGGGAGCAGTACTTC
TRBD1	TRBV4-1	18	NA	TRBJ1-5	CASSQDPSGQGRDQPQHF	TGCGCCAGCAGCCAAGACCCCAGCGGACAGGGAAGGGATCAGCCCCAGCATTTT
NA	TRBV9	15	NA	TRBJ1-1	CASSTTPGQNTEAFF	TGTGCCAGCAGCACCACACCGGGACAGAACACTGAAGCTTTCTTT
TRBD1	TRBV5-1	14	once	TRBJ1-4	CASSLVGQDEKLFF	TGCGCCAGCAGCTTGGTGGGACAGGATGAAAAACTGTTTTTT